This TCR beta chain is drawn from a study of shared clonotypes between healthy human individuals. In the case of this clone: Its target is not known.

Naive CD8 populations comprised CD45RO-negative cells positively selected for CCR7, excluding terminally differentiated effector memory CD45RA+ cells. All the donors were Caucasian adults who lived in Nashville, Tennessee. Only in-frame clones appear in the TCRdb table, and some are missing; sequencing was by immunoSEQ multiplex PCR. This table holds roughly 2.1 million clones, just over 90% found once. The V gene's germline CDR1 is SQVTM and CDR2 ANQGSEA. CDR3 length: 14 residues. The germline V and J ends were trimmed by 5 bases and 7 bases, with 18 bases remaining between them. Study observations and caveats: When compared with the clonotypes that were shared by all four sorted-subset donors, the non-shared clonotypes turned out to have lower generation probabilities. Naive subsets tended to show greater estimated richness than memory subsets.

The specimen was naive CD8+ T cells from PBMCs. The rearrangement uses TRBV29-1 and TRBJ1-5; a possible D gene is TRBD1 (5 bases). This sequence originates from a man between 18 and 35 years old in good health. Some clones in this sample may be carry-over from other donors' samples. CDR3 in DNA: TGCAGCGTTTCGGTGGGGGTCCGGATGCAGCCCCAGCATTTT. Its protein is CSVSVGVRMQPQHF.